These T cell receptor beta chains were read from a single sample in a study of read filtering for tumor transcriptome and immune sequencing. Via MiXCR, TCRdb re-called the reads, giving one row per CDR3 protein. This sample has roughly 130,000 distinct CDR3 sequences, with 10% to 15% found just once. The sequenced sample was a population of CD138-negative cells sorted from bone marrow. These receptors all stem from a donor aged 40 or older with multiple myeloma. The CDR3 runs from the conserved cysteine through the conserved F or W. A D gene is named only where the DNA matches it firmly. Part of the rows lack a size; the others show once, few, many or a class for expanded clones.

v_call: TRBV29-1
d_call: TRBD1
clone_size: many
j_call: TRBJ2-6
cdr3_aa: CSVETTAGGDSGANVLTF
cdr3_nt: TGCAGCGTTGAAACTACGGCAGGGGGAGACTCTGGGGCCAACGTCCTGACTTTC

v_call: TRBV20-1
d_call: TRBD2
clone_size: many
j_call: TRBJ2-3
cdr3_aa: CSARSPGLAGGLGTDTQYF
cdr3_nt: TGCAGTGCTAGATCCCCGGGACTAGCGGGGGGGTTGGGCACAGATACGCAGTATTTT

v_call: TRBV2
d_call: -
clone_size: few
j_call: TRBJ2-2
cdr3_aa: CASSDKGTTGELFF
cdr3_nt: TGTGCCAGCAGTGACAAGGGTACCACCGGGGAGCTGTTTTTT

v_call: TRBV2
d_call: -
clone_size: -
j_call: TRBJ2-5
cdr3_aa: CASSETREEETQYF
cdr3_nt: TGTGCCAGCAGTGAAACCCGGGAAGAAGAGACCCAGTACTTC

v_call: TRBV20-1
d_call: -
clone_size: many
j_call: TRBJ1-1
cdr3_aa: CSAREPTTEAFF
cdr3_nt: TGCAGTGCTAGAGAGCCAACCACTGAAGCTTTCTTT

v_call: TRBV3-1
d_call: -
clone_size: -
j_call: TRBJ2-5
cdr3_aa: CASSRQETQYF
cdr3_nt: TGTGCCAGCAGCCGACAAGAGACCCAGTACTTC

v_call: TRBV10-1
d_call: -
clone_size: many
j_call: TRBJ2-1
cdr3_aa: CASADQRNEQFF
cdr3_nt: TGCGCCAGCGCTGACCAGCGGAACGAGCAGTTCTTC

v_call: TRBV12-3/TRBV12-4
d_call: -
clone_size: few
j_call: TRBJ2-3
cdr3_aa: CASSLRLLRSDTQYF
cdr3_nt: TGTGCCAGCAGCCTCCGCCTCCTAAGGTCAGATACGCAGTATTTT

v_call: TRBV11-1
d_call: -
clone_size: many
j_call: TRBJ1-1
cdr3_aa: CASSFSEGSEAFF
cdr3_nt: TGTGCCAGCAGCTTTTCCGAGGGGTCTGAAGCTTTCTTT

v_call: TRBV10-2
d_call: TRBD1
clone_size: few
j_call: TRBJ1-2
cdr3_aa: CASSESGRGYYGYTF
cdr3_nt: TGCGCCAGCAGTGAGTCCGGCAGGGGGTACTATGGCTACACCTTC

v_call: TRBV5-1
d_call: TRBD2
clone_size: -
j_call: TRBJ2-7
cdr3_aa: CASSLESGRAYEQYF
cdr3_nt: TGCGCCAGCAGCTTGGAAAGCGGGAGGGCCTACGAGCAGTACTTC

v_call: TRBV19
d_call: TRBD2
clone_size: many
j_call: TRBJ2-3
cdr3_aa: CASSILAGGDTQYF
cdr3_nt: TGTGCCAGTAGTATACTAGCGGGCGGCGATACGCAGTATTTT

v_call: TRBV20-1
d_call: -
clone_size: -
j_call: TRBJ1-2
cdr3_aa: CSARGGGINGYAF
cdr3_nt: TGCAGTGCTAGAGGGGGAGGTATAAATGGCTACGCCTTC

v_call: TRBV29-1
d_call: -
clone_size: many
j_call: TRBJ1-5
cdr3_aa: CSVRSPGKDQPQHF
cdr3_nt: TGCAGCGTCAGAAGCCCGGGAAAAGATCAGCCCCAGCATTTT

v_call: TRBV5-4
d_call: -
clone_size: few
j_call: TRBJ2-1
cdr3_aa: CAGSFTGYNEQFF
cdr3_nt: TGTGCCGGCAGTTTCACCGGCTACAATGAGCAGTTCTTC

v_call: TRBV9
d_call: TRBD1
clone_size: many
j_call: TRBJ1-6
cdr3_aa: CASSTLTGLNSPLHF
cdr3_nt: TGTGCCAGCAGCACCCTGACAGGGCTGAATTCACCCCTCCACTTT

v_call: TRBV6-1
d_call: -
clone_size: many
j_call: TRBJ1-1
cdr3_aa: CASSGELLNTEAFF
cdr3_nt: TGTGCCAGCAGTGGTGAACTCCTGAACACTGAAGCTTTCTTT

v_call: TRBV5-1
d_call: -
clone_size: few
j_call: TRBJ2-1
cdr3_aa: CASSRAAPYNEQFF
cdr3_nt: TGCGCCAGCAGCCGAGCCGCGCCCTACAATGAGCAGTTCTTC

v_call: TRBV6-5
d_call: TRBD2
clone_size: many
j_call: TRBJ2-5
cdr3_aa: CASSLWGLGVQETQYF
cdr3_nt: TGTGCCAGCAGTCTTTGGGGACTAGGGGTCCAAGAGACCCAGTACTTC

v_call: TRBV13
d_call: -
clone_size: many
j_call: TRBJ2-1
cdr3_aa: CASSPLGGANEQFF
cdr3_nt: TGTGCCAGCAGCCCTCTGGGTGGGGCCAATGAGCAGTTCTTC

v_call: TRBV3-1
d_call: -
clone_size: many
j_call: TRBJ2-5
cdr3_aa: CASSQDPGAGEETQYF
cdr3_nt: TGTGCCAGCAGCCAAGATCCAGGGGCAGGAGAAGAGACCCAGTACTTC

v_call: TRBV20-1
d_call: -
clone_size: few
j_call: TRBJ2-1
cdr3_aa: CSAAGPQMGSYNEQFF
cdr3_nt: TGCAGTGCTGCCGGCCCACAGATGGGGTCCTACAATGAGCAGTTCTTC

v_call: TRBV6-2/TRBV6-3
d_call: TRBD1
clone_size: many
j_call: TRBJ1-5
cdr3_aa: CASSYGPGQPNQPQHF
cdr3_nt: TGTGCCAGCAGTTACGGCCCGGGACAGCCCAATCAGCCCCAGCATTTT

v_call: TRBV6-2/TRBV6-3
d_call: TRBD2
clone_size: many
j_call: TRBJ2-1
cdr3_aa: CASSYPSGKYNEQFF
cdr3_nt: TGTGCCAGCAGTTATCCTAGCGGGAAGTACAATGAGCAGTTCTTC

v_call: TRBV20-1
d_call: TRBD2
clone_size: -
j_call: TRBJ2-5
cdr3_aa: CSARDSLAGETQYF
cdr3_nt: TGCAGTGCTAGAGATTCTTTAGCGGGAGAGACCCAGTACTTC

v_call: TRBV11-2
d_call: TRBD1
clone_size: many
j_call: TRBJ2-3
cdr3_aa: CASSRQGISTDTQYF
cdr3_nt: TGTGCCAGCAGCCGACAGGGGATAAGCACAGATACGCAGTATTTT

v_call: TRBV3-1
d_call: -
clone_size: many
j_call: TRBJ1-1
cdr3_aa: CASSRDSPVTEAFF
cdr3_nt: TGTGCCAGCAGCCGAGACAGCCCTGTGACTGAAGCTTTCTTT

v_call: TRBV9
d_call: -
clone_size: few
j_call: TRBJ1-1
cdr3_aa: CASSVGERLTEAFF
cdr3_nt: TGTGCCAGCAGCGTAGGGGAACGGCTCACTGAAGCTTTCTTT

v_call: TRBV29-1
d_call: TRBD2
clone_size: many
j_call: TRBJ2-3
cdr3_aa: CSAVAGGGDTQYF
cdr3_nt: TGCAGCGCCGTAGCGGGAGGTGGAGATACGCAGTATTTT